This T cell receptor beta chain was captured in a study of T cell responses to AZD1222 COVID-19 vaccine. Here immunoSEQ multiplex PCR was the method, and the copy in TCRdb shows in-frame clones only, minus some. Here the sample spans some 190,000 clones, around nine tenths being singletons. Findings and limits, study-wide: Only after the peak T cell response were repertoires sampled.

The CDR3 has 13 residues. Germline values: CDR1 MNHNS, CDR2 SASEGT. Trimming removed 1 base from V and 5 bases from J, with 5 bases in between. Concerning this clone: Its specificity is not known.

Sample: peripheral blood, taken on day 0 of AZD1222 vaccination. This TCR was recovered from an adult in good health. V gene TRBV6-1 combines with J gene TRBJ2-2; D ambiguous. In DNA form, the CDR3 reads TGTGCCAGCAGTGAAGGAAGAACCGGGGAGCTGTTTTTT. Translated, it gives CASSEGRTGELFF.